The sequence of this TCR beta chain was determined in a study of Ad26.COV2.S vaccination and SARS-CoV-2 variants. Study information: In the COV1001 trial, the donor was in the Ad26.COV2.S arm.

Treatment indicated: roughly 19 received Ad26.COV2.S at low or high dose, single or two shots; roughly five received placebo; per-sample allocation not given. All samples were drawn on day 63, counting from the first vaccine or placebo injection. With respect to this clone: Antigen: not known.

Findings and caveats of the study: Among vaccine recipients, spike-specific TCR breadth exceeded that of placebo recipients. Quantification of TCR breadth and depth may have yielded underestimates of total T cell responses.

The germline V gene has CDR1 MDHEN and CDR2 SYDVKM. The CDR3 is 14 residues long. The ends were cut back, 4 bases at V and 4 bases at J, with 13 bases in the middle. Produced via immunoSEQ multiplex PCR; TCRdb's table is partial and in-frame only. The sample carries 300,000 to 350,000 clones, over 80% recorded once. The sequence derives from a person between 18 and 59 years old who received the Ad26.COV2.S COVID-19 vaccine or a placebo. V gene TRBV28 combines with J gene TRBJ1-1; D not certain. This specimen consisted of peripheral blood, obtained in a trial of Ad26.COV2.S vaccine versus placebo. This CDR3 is CASSYSRVSTEAFF. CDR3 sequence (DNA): TGTGCCAGCAGTTATTCTAGGGTGAGCACTGAAGCTTTCTTT.